The clone carrying this T cell receptor beta chain was seen at least ten times. Antigen unknown. Unique molecular identifiers were built into the TCRbeta library. TCRdb used MiXCR to reprocess the PCR reads, holding one entry per CDR3 protein. Among about 340,000 distinct CDR3 sequences listed, roughly 15% were seen once. Trimming stripped 6 bases from V and 3 bases from J, with 12 bases between. The V gene's germline CDR1 is LGHNA and CDR2 YSLEER. CDR3 length: 14 residues. This specimen comes from a study of T-cell reconstitution after alpha-beta-depleted transplantation in children. Whole-study findings and limits: Several hundred graft clones that had expanded were reportedly the source of alpha-beta T cells about two months after transplant. Diversity of TCRbeta at day 60 was high in some patients, arising from surviving recipient T cells and thymic progenitors. When one year had passed after transplant, most T-cell counts and diversity came from newly produced T cells.

The rearrangement uses TRBV4-3 and TRBJ2-1; D may correspond to TRBD1 or TRBD2 (5 bases each). The receptor was derived from a male patient aged 2 to 10 who had a stem cell transplant for acute lymphoblastic leukemia, so the T cells may come from the graft donor. The input for sequencing was PBMCs, mostly from graft donor cells, taken 360 days after TCRalphabeta/CD19-depleted stem cell transplant. The CDR3 loop reads CASSSQGVYNEQFF. The DNA for the CDR3 is TGCGCCAGCAGTTCCCAGGGAGTCTACAATGAGCAGTTCTTC.